Each of the 32 T cell receptor beta chains below was sequenced from the same sample in a study of response to subunit inactivated influenza vaccine. TCRdb used MiXCR to reprocess the RT-PCR reads, holding one entry per CDR3 protein. The sample contains 500,000 to 550,000 distinct CDR3 sequences, roughly 7.6% of which appear only once. The sample here was PBMCs from blood, taken less than 30 months after vaccination. These TCRs come from a man between 50 and 69 years old who received an inactivated influenza vaccine.

This clonotype was found many times. The chain employs TRBV5-1 and TRBJ2-1; a weak D match, TRBD1 (6 bases). Trimming removed 2 bases at V and 8 bases at J, with 11 bases between. The CDR3 runs 13 residues. Germline CDR1 is SGHRS and CDR2 is YFSETQ. In DNA, the CDR3 is TGCGCCAGCAGCTTTTCCCCAGGGGATGAGCAGTTCTTC. This translates into CASSFSPGDEQFF.

This clonotype has at least ten counts. The rearrangement joins TRBV7-8 to TRBJ1-4; 8 bases align to TRBD1. J was trimmed by 2 bases and V by 5 bases; bases with no gene match: 19. The CDR3 runs 20 residues. Germline V gives CDR1 SGHVS, CDR2 FQNEAQ. The CDR3 coding sequence is TGTGCCAGCAGCCCGAACAGGGGATGGACAGGGCCGAGGACTAATGAAAAACTGTTTTTT. Translating it yields CASSPNRGWTGPRTNEKLFF. Filled out from reference TRBV7-8 and TRBJ1-4, the complete variable domain reads GAGVSQSPRYKVAKRGQDVALRCDPISGHVSLFWYQQALGQGPEFLTYFQNEAQLDKSGLPSDRFFAERPEGSVSTLKIQRTQQEDSAVYLCASSPNRGWTGPRTNEKLFFGSGTQLSVL.

The chain employs TRBV20-1 and TRBJ2-7, with D perhaps TRBD1 or TRBD2 (5 bases each). Trimming pared 0 bases from V and 3 bases from J, leaving 9 bases between. Germline CDR1 reads DFQATT; CDR2 reads SNEGSKA (reference sequence). The CDR3 is 13 residues long. The CDR3 here is CSARDGTGYEQYF. The CDR3, as DNA: TGCAGTGCTAGAGACGGGACGGGCTACGAGCAGTACTTC.

This clonotype came up many times. V gene TRBV2 combines with J gene TRBJ2-2; D remains ambiguous. V gave up 5 bases and J gave up 6 bases, with 13 bases separating them. Germline assignment: CDR1 SNHLY and CDR2 FYNNEI. The CDR3 has 14 amino acids. In DNA, the CDR3 is TGTGCCAGCAGTCCGGGCCCTACGGCCGGGGAGCTGTTTTTT. Translating gives CASSPGPTAGELFF.

The chain couples TRBV3-1 to TRBJ2-7; a possible D gene is TRBD1 (5 bases). Germline values: CDR1 LGHDT, CDR2 YNNKEL (reference sequence). Trimming removed 3 bases from V and 4 bases from J, with 16 bases in between. The CDR3 sequence is 15 residues long. The DNA of the CDR3 is TGTGCCAGCAGCCAGGTGGCCGCGCCAGGGTACGAGCAGTACTTC. It specifies CASSQVAAPGYEQYF.

In regard to this clonotype: At one boundary the junction diverges from the germline segment, which might be a read error. The chain joins TRBV7-7 to TRBJ2-1; a possible D gene is TRBD1 (7 bases). The germline gives CDR1 SSHAT, CDR2 FNYEAQ (reference sequence). There are 13 residues in the CDR3. The CDR3 region has the DNA TGTGCTAGCAGCTTAGCAGGGGGAGGTGAGCAGTTCTTC. Its protein product is CASSLAGGGEQFF.

This clonotype was observed at least ten times. The rearrangement uses TRBV20-1 and TRBJ2-1; 11 bases fit TRBD2. The CDR3 loop spans 16 amino acids. The germline CDR1 and CDR2 sequences are DFQATT and SNEGSKA (reference sequence). Losses at the gene ends were 0 bases for V and 4 bases for J; bases not matched to a gene: 5. The DNA for the CDR3 is TGCAGTGCTAGAGATCAGGGACTAGCGGTATACAATGAGCAGTTCTTC. Its protein is CSARDQGLAVYNEQFF.

The V call is TRBV12-5, the J call TRBJ2-3; TRBD1 might be the D (6 bases). Looked up from germline, CDR1 is LGHNT and CDR2 is FRNRAP. Trimming removed 7 bases from V and 2 bases from J, with 16 bases in between. The length of the CDR3 is 15 residues. CDR3 protein: CASAEDQGYTDTQYF. The CDR3 bases are TGTGCTAGTGCGGAAGACCAGGGGTACACAGATACGCAGTATTTT. The full variable domain, with the rest looked up from reference TRBV12-5 and TRBJ2-3, is DARVTQTPRHKVTEMGQEVTMRCQPILGHNTVFWYRQTMMQGLELLAYFRNRAPLDDSGMPKDRFSAEMPDATLATLKIQPSEPRDSAVYFCASAEDQGYTDTQYFGPGTRLTVL.

This clonotype was picked up a small number of times. This CDR3 reads CASSPRRLSNYGYTF. DNA for the CDR3: TGTGCCAGCAGCCCCCGGCGGCTTTCTAACTATGGCTACACCTTC. The V gene is TRBV7-8, the J gene TRBJ1-2; no clear D. Trimming cost V 5 bases and J 0 bases, with 13 bases left between them. The germline gives CDR1 SGHVS, CDR2 FQNEAQ. This CDR3 has 15 residues.

There are many counts of this clonotype. V usage is TRBV12-3 or TRBV12-4 and J usage is TRBJ2-2; 9 bases fit TRBD1. V lost 6 bases and J lost 4; bases outside the gene matches: 6. The CDR3 spans 15 residues. CDR3 nucleotides: TGTGCCAGCAGCGGACAGGGGTCGGCCACCGGGGAGCTGTTTTTT. Its translation: CASSGQGSATGELFF.

The table lists this clonotype with a few counts. This chain connects TRBV28 to TRBJ2-3; TRBD1 is a possible D gene (5 bases). The CDR3 spans 14 residues. CDR1 is MDHEN and CDR2 is SYDVKM in the germline V gene. V lost 6 bases to trimming and J lost 4 bases, with 14 bases between them. The CDR3 DNA follows: TGTGCCAGCAGCCCGAAACAGGTACCAGATACGCAGTATTTT. It codes for CASSPKQVPDTQYF.

This clonotype has more than one count but fewer than ten. V usage is TRBV4-3 and J usage is TRBJ2-7; D perhaps matches TRBD2 (5 bases). Per the germline V gene, CDR1 is LGHNA and CDR2 is YSLEER. The CDR3 contains 14 residues. Deletions cut 3 bases from V and 2 bases from J, with 11 bases between. Here the CDR3 DNA reads TGCGCCAGCAGCCAGGGAGACGGAACCTACGAGCAGTACTTC. Protein: CASSQGDGTYEQYF.

The chain combines TRBV20-1 with TRBJ2-5; the D gene is possibly TRBD2 (6 bases). The CDR3 sequence is 15 residues long. Germline CDR1 reads DFQATT; CDR2 reads SNEGSKA (reference sequence). V was clipped by 5 bases and J by 4 bases, with 20 bases between them. The CDR3 DNA reads TGCAGTGCTCCCCCCGGGACTTTTATCGGAGAGACCCAGTACTTC. Protein: CSAPPGTFIGETQYF.

The genes are TRBV7-2 and TRBJ2-3, with D hard to call. V was cut by 1 base and J by 3 bases, with 11 bases left in between. Germline-derived CDR1 and CDR2 are SGHTA and FQGNSA. The CDR3 is made up of 15 amino acids. CDR3 sequence (DNA): TGTGCCAGCAGCTTAGGGATGAAGATGACAGATACGCAGTATTTT. Translating it yields CASSLGMKMTDTQYF.

This clonotype was detected a few times. This chain joins TRBV14 and TRBJ2-3; 10 positions agree with TRBD2. Germline CDR1 and CDR2: SGHDN and FVKESK. The CDR3 spans 18 residues. V was pared by 4 bases and J by 0 bases, with 10 bases of the junction left unmatched. DNA for the CDR3: TGTGCCAGCAGCCGAGACCGGGCTAGCGGGAGTAGCACAGATACGCAGTATTTT. This encodes CASSRDRASGSSTDTQYF.

This clonotype came up a few times. The rearrangement joins TRBV6-1 to TRBJ2-3, with unresolved D. V was shortened by 5 bases and J by 5 bases, with 11 bases between the two germline ends. Germline assignment: CDR1 MNHNS and CDR2 SASEGT. The CDR3 is 13 residues long. The chain's CDR3 is CASSLDRQDTQYF. The CDR3 region has the DNA TGTGCCAGCAGTCTGGACCGGCAAGATACGCAGTATTTT.

This clonotype was picked up many times. The chain carries TRBV18 and TRBJ2-5; D possibly corresponds to TRBD2 (5 bases). The V gene's germline CDR1 is KGHSH and CDR2 LQKENI. The length of the CDR3 is 15 residues. Trimming removed 1 base from V and 4 bases from J, with 13 bases in between. The CDR3, as DNA: TGTGCCAGCTCACCACTTGCTCTGGCGGGAGAGACCCAGTACTTC. Protein sequence: CASSPLALAGETQYF.

This clonotype was observed at least ten times. The CDR3 here is CSVRLPSKNIQYF. The CDR3, as DNA: TGCAGCGTCCGTCTTCCGTCCAAAAACATTCAGTACTTC. V gene TRBV29-1 combines with J gene TRBJ2-4; unclear D gene. Germline V gene data show CDR1 as SQVTM and CDR2 as ANQGSEA. The V end lost 6 bases, the J end lost 2 bases, and 11 bases lay between the germline ends. The CDR3 is made up of 13 amino acids.

The table lists this clonotype with many counts. The chain links TRBV12-3 or TRBV12-4 to TRBJ2-3; 7 nucleotides line up with TRBD1. V gave up 5 bases and J gave up 2 bases; unmatched junction bases: 10. There are 16 residues in the CDR3. CDR3 coding DNA: TGTGCCAGCAGTACCACGCAGGGGGAAGCCACAGATACGCAGTATTTT. This gives the protein CASSTTQGEATDTQYF.

About this clonotype: One end of the junction does not line up with germline, which may come from a read error. The gene calls are TRBV3-1 and TRBJ2-7; 15 bases line up with TRBD2. The germline gives CDR1 LGHDT, CDR2 YNNKEL (reference sequence). This CDR3 region has 15 residues. The CDR3 reads CASSLGLAGGLEEYF. The DNA for the CDR3 is TGTGCCAGCAGCCTGGGACTAGCGGGAGGCCTCGAGGAGTACTTC.

V usage is TRBV28 and J usage is TRBJ2-1; 9 positions agree with TRBD2. After removal of 8 bases from V and 3 bases from J, the junction contained 11 bases not matched to a gene. Germline lookup yields CDR1 MDHEN and CDR2 SYDVKM. This CDR3 contains 16 residues. For the CDR3, the DNA is TGTGCCAGCGCTTCTTCCGGGACTAGCCTCTACAATGAGCAGTTCTTC. Its translation is CASASSGTSLYNEQFF. The variable domain in full, completed from reference TRBV28 and TRBJ2-1, reads DVKVTQSSRYLVKRTGEKVFLECVQDMDHENMFWYRQDPGLGLRLIYFSYDVKMKEKGDIPEGYSVSREKKERFSLILESASTNQTSMYLCASASSGTSLYNEQFFGPGTRLTVL.

This rearrangement joins TRBV11-2 to TRBJ1-1; D gene ambiguous. V was clipped by 1 base and J by 0 bases, with 12 bases between them. The germline gives CDR1 SGHAT, CDR2 FQNNGV. This CDR3 region has 16 residues. The CDR3 protein is CASSLGVTYMNTEAFF. The CDR3 DNA reads TGTGCCAGCAGCTTAGGGGTTACTTACATGAACACTGAAGCTTTCTTT.

This chain's CDR3 is CASSRTSGSNEQYF. CDR3 coding DNA: TGTGCCAGCAGTCGGACTAGCGGGAGCAACGAGCAGTACTTC. J is TRBJ2-7 and V is TRBV28, with 13 nucleotides matching TRBD2. CDR3 length: 14 residues. CDR1 and CDR2 (germline): MDHEN, SYDVKM. With V trimmed by 5 bases and J by 5 bases, 3 bases remained unmatched.

A few counts support this clonotype. The chain carries TRBV28 and TRBJ1-5; no reliable D call. The germline gives CDR1 MDHEN, CDR2 SYDVKM. CDR3 length equals 16 residues. V was trimmed by 2 bases and J by 2 bases, leaving 13 bases between them. The chain's CDR3 is CASSLKGWYGNQPQHF. Here the CDR3 DNA reads TGTGCCAGCAGTTTAAAGGGTTGGTATGGCAATCAGCCCCAGCATTTT.

In its sample, this clonotype was seen many times. The chain combines TRBV4-2 with TRBJ2-3; D uncertain. Germline V gene data show CDR1 as LGHNA and CDR2 as YNFKEQ. The germline V and J ends were trimmed by 0 bases and 6 bases, with 16 bases remaining between them. CDR3 length: 16 amino acids. The CDR3 loop reads CASSQDKGGVSDTQYF. The CDR3 coding sequence is TGTGCCAGCAGCCAAGATAAGGGTGGGGTCTCGGATACGCAGTATTTT.

V gene TRBV29-1 combines with J gene TRBJ2-1; 7 bases match TRBD2. The V and J ends lost 4 bases and 6 bases, in that order; junction bases with no gene match: 9. Germline V CDR1 and CDR2: SQVTM, ANQGSEA. The CDR3 has 14 amino acids. The DNA for the CDR3 is TGCAGCGTTGGCCCCTCGCGGGAGCTCAATGAGCAGTTCTTC. Encoded protein: CSVGPSRELNEQFF.

This clonotype was seen at least ten times. This chain connects TRBV3-1 to TRBJ2-3, with D possibly matching TRBD2 (6 bases). Germline lookup yields CDR1 LGHDT and CDR2 YNNKEL (reference sequence). The CDR3 consists of 13 residues. Trimming took off 3 bases at V and 10 bases at J, with 14 bases between the two ends. The CDR3 is CASSQLGDSSQYF. In nucleotides, the CDR3 is TGTGCCAGCAGCCAGCTTGGGGACTCCTCGCAGTATTTT.

The chain recombines TRBV5-1 with TRBJ2-3; no clear D gene. Germline CDR1 SGHRS, CDR2 YFSETQ. With 0 bases removed from V and 2 bases from J, the gap between germline ends came to 10 bases. This CDR3 has 15 amino acids. The CDR3 sequence is CASSLERSATDTQYF. CDR3 DNA: TGCGCCAGCAGCTTGGAACGGAGTGCCACAGATACGCAGTATTTT. The entire variable domain, with the rest obtained from reference TRBV5-1 and TRBJ2-3, is as follows: KAGVTQTPRYLIKTRGQQVTLSCSPISGHRSVSWYQQTPGQGLQFLFEYFSETQRNKGNFPGRFSGRQFSNSRSEMNVSTLELGDSALYLCASSLERSATDTQYFGPGTRLTVL.

In this sample, this clonotype turned up a few times. The chain employs TRBV24-1 and TRBJ2-2; D not certain. This CDR3 is 16 amino acids long. Germline V gives CDR1 KGHDR, CDR2 SFDVKD. V shed 3 bases and J shed 3 bases, with 13 bases lying between them. The CDR3 coding sequence is TGTGCCACCAGTGATGCGGTTAGGTCCTACACCGGGGAGCTGTTTTTT. It is translated as CATSDAVRSYTGELFF.

This clonotype was observed at least ten times. The J gene is TRBJ2-2, the V gene TRBV5-1; D not resolved. Looked up from germline, CDR1 is SGHRS and CDR2 is YFSETQ. With 0 bases removed from V and 7 bases from J, the gap between germline ends came to 7 bases. This CDR3 region has 13 residues. CDR3 nucleotide sequence: TGCGCCAGCAGCTTGGTCAGCATCGGGGAGCTGTTTTTT. Amino acid sequence: CASSLVSIGELFF.

This clonotype was found many times. The chain combines TRBV3-1 with TRBJ2-7; D gene unclear. Per germline, CDR1 LGHDT and CDR2 YNNKEL (reference sequence). This CDR3 has 14 amino acids. V lost 4 bases to trimming and J lost 3 bases, with 13 bases between them. CDR3 region: CASSPGPRNYEQYF. The CDR3 bases are TGTGCCAGCAGCCCAGGCCCAAGGAACTACGAGCAGTACTTC.

This clonotype came up many times. The chain couples TRBV12-3 or TRBV12-4 to TRBJ1-5, with D uncertain. V was cut by 3 bases and J by 6 bases, with 12 bases left in between. The CDR3 runs 14 residues. CDR3 coding DNA: TGTGCCAGCAGTTTGGGAGCGGGAAGTCAGCCCCAGCATTTT. Its protein product is CASSLGAGSQPQHF.